This T cell receptor (beta chain) was identified during a study of shared clonotypes between healthy human individuals. Study-wide findings and caveats: Generally, naive subsets (rather than memory subsets) showed larger estimated richness.

A note on this clone: Its antigen is not identified.

Profiled with immunoSEQ multiplex PCR; TCRdb holds only in-frame clones, not every one. The sample lists just over 2,000,000 clones; roughly 94% were seen once. Adults of Caucasian background living in Nashville, Tennessee made up all donors. In germline, CDR1 is MGHRA, CDR2 YSYEKL. The CDR3 is made up of 14 amino acids. The V end was cut by 0 bases, the J end by 2 bases, with 7 bases between. This TCR came from a man between 18 and 29 years old in good health. Input material: naive CD4+ T cells sorted from blood. Specified subset: CD45RA+ positively selected. The rearrangement links TRBV4-1 to TRBJ1-2; the D is unclear. CDR3 DNA sequence: TGCGCCAGCAGCCAAGATTTCTCCAACTATGGCTACACCTTC. This codes for CASSQDFSNYGYTF.